This T cell receptor beta chain was sequenced during a study of shared clonotypes between healthy human individuals. V dropped 3 bases and J dropped 6 bases, with 21 bases sitting between them. CDR3 size: 17 residues. The germline CDR1 and CDR2 sequences are SGHAT and FQNNGV. TCRdb keeps only in-frame clones here, not all; method: immunoSEQ multiplex PCR. The table shows over 2 million clones, with about 95% occurring only once. It was CD45RO-negative cells, positively selected for CCR7, that made up naive CD8 cells, with terminally differentiated effector memory CD45RA+ cells excluded. The sample consisted of naive CD8+ T cells sorted from blood. The source of this sequence is a man aged 18 to 30 in good health. This chain uses TRBV11-2 with TRBJ2-1, with D tentatively TRBD2 (6 bases). As DNA, the CDR3 is TGTGCCAGCAGCTTGGGGGGTTGGGCTTCTGGGTCCAATGAGCAGTTCTTC. Its protein product is CASSLGGWASGSNEQFF.